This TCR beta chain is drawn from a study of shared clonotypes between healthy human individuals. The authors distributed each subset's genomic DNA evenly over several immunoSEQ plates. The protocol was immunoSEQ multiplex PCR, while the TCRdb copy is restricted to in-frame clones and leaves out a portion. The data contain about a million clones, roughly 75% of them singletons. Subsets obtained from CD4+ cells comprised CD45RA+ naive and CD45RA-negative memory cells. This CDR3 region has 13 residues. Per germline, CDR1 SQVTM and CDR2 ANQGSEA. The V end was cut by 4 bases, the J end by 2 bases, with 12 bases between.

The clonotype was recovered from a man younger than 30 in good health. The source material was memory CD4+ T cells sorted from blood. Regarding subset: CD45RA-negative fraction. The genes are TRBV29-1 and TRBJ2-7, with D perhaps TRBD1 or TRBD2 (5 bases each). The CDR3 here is CSVGQGEAYEQYF. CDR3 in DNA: TGCAGCGTTGGGCAGGGAGAGGCCTACGAGCAGTACTTC.